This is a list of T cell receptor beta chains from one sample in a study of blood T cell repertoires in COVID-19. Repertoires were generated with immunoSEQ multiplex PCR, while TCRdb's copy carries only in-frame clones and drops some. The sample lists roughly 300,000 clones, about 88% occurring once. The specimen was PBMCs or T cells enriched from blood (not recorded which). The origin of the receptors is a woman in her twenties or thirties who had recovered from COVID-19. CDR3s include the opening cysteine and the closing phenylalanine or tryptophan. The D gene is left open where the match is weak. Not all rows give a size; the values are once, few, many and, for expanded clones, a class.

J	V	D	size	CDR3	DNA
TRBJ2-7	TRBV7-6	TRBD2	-	CASSPSRTSSYEQYF	TGTGCCAGCAGCCCAAGCCGGACTAGCTCCTACGAGCAGTACTTC
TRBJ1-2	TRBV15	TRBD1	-	CATSRGTGGSYGYTF	TGTGCCACCAGCAGAGGGACAGGGGGATCCTATGGCTACACCTTC
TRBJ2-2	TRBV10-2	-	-	CAARGQMNTGELFF	TGCGCCGCGCGGGGGCAGATGAACACCGGGGAGCTGTTTTTT
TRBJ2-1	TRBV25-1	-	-	CASSGYPDGSSYNEQFF	TGTGCCAGCAGTGGCTACCCGGACGGGAGCTCCTACAATGAGCAGTTCTTC
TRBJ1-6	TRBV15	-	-	CATSRQGVDSPLHF	TGTGCCACCAGCAGACAGGGTGTCGATTCACCCCTCCACTTT
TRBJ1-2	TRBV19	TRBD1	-	CASIGQGALGYGYTF	TGTGCCAGTATCGGCCAGGGGGCGTTGGGCTATGGCTACACCTTC
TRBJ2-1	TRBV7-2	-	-	CASSLQSSTYNEQFF	TGTGCCAGCAGCTTACAGTCATCCACCTACAATGAGCAGTTCTTC
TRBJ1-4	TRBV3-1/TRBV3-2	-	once	CASSPSLDTSVINEKLFF	TGTGCCAGCAGCCCTTCCCTCGACACCTCAGTCATCAATGAAAAACTGTTTTTT
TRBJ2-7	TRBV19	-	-	CASRPLGGEPYEQYF	TGTGCCAGCAGACCCTTAGGCGGGGAACCCTACGAGCAGTACTTC
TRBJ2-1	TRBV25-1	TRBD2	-	CASRTTSGGYNEQFF	TGTGCCAGCAGGACTACTAGCGGGGGCTACAATGAGCAGTTCTTC
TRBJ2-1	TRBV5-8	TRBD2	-	CASSFERGSYNEQFF	TGTGCCAGCAGCTTCGAGCGGGGCTCCTACAATGAGCAGTTCTTC
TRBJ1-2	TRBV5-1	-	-	CASSDDAGGDNYGYTF	TGCGCCAGCAGCGACGACGCGGGGGGAGACAACTATGGCTACACCTTC
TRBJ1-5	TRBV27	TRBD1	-	CASSLDRGGNQPQHF	TGTGCCAGCAGTTTAGACAGGGGAGGCAATCAGCCCCAGCATTTT
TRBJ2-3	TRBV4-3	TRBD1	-	CASSQDLAPGDSFTDTQYF	TGCGCCAGCAGCCAAGATTTGGCCCCAGGGGACAGCTTCACAGATACGCAGTATTTT
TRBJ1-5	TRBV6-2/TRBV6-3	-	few	CASSYRENQPQHF	TGTGCCAGCAGTTACAGGGAGAATCAGCCCCAGCATTTT
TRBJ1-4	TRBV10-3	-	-	CAISEGSSWNEKLFF	TGTGCCATCAGTGAGGGGAGCAGCTGGAATGAAAAACTGTTTTTT
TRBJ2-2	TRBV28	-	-	CASSLTRTANTGELFF	TGTGCCAGCAGTTTAACCCGGACAGCGAACACCGGGGAGCTGTTTTTT
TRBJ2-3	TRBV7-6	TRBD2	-	CASSLLSRLAGGRSDTQYF	TGTGCCAGCAGCTTATTGTCTAGACTAGCGGGGGGGCGATCAGATACGCAGTATTTT
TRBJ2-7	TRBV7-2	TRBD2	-	CASSSRGGNEQYF	TGTGCCAGCAGCTCCCGGGGGGGGAACGAGCAGTACTTC
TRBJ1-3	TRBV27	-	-	CASRGGLSGNTIYF	TGTGCCAGCAGGGGAGGACTCTCTGGAAACACCATATATTTT
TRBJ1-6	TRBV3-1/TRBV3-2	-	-	CASSQAPTGGNSPLHF	TGTGCCAGCAGCCAAGCGCCGACCGGGGGAAATTCACCCCTCCACTTT
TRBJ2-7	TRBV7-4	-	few	CASSLGWEGVHEQYF	TGTGCCAGCAGCTTAGGTTGGGAAGGGGTCCACGAGCAGTACTTC
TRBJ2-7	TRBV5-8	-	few	CASSPAGTGAYEQYF	TGTGCCAGCAGCCCAGCCGGGACTGGAGCCTACGAGCAGTACTTC
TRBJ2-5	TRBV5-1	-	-	CASSLGGAEETQYF	TGCGCCAGCAGCTTGGGAGGAGCTGAAGAGACCCAGTACTTC
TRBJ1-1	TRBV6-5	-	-	CASSYRQMNTEAFF	TGTGCCAGCAGTTACAGACAGATGAACACTGAAGCTTTCTTT
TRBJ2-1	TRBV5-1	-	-	CASSLAGQSSYNEQFF	TGCGCCAGCAGCTTGGCCGGACAGAGCTCCTACAATGAGCAGTTCTTC
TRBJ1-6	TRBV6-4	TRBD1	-	CASSKDRADSPLHF	TGTGCCAGCTCTAAGGACAGGGCGGATTCACCCCTCCACTTT
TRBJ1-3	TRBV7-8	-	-	CASSLGGRAGNTIYF	TGTGCCAGCAGCTTAGGCGGTAGAGCTGGAAACACCATATATTTT
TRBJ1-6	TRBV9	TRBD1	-	CASSTGTGINSPLHF	TGTGCCAGCAGTACCGGGACAGGTATTAATTCACCCCTCCACTTT
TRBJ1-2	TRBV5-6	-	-	CASSLYRRDYGYTF	TGTGCCAGCAGCTTGTACAGGAGAGACTATGGCTACACCTTC
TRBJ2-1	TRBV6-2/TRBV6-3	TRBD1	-	CASSPQDRTPDNEQFF	TGTGCCAGCAGCCCGCAGGACAGGACACCCGACAATGAGCAGTTCTTC
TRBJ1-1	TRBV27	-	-	CASSLSAGVSTEAFF	TGTGCCAGCAGTTTATCGGCAGGGGTGAGCACTGAAGCTTTCTTT
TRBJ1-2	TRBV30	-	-	CAWATQANYGYTF	TGTGCCTGGGCAACACAGGCTAACTATGGCTACACCTTC
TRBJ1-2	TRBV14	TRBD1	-	CASSQVGPGQGMGYTF	TGTGCCAGCAGCCAAGTCGGACCGGGACAGGGTATGGGCTACACCTTC
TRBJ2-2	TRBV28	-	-	CASSRRTGELFF	TGTGCCAGCAGTAGGAGGACCGGGGAGCTGTTTTTT
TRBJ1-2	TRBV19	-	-	CASSVDSENYGYTF	TGTGCCAGTAGTGTGGACAGCGAGAACTATGGCTACACCTTC
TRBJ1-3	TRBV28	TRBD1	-	CASSKSHGAGGRNTIYF	TGTGCCAGCAGTAAATCCCACGGGGCAGGGGGCCGGAACACCATATATTTT
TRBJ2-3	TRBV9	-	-	CASSVTTHTDTQYF	TGTGCCAGCAGCGTAACCACACACACAGATACGCAGTATTTT